One and the same sample provided the 18 T cell receptor beta chains below, sequenced in a study of Tregs in tolerant kidney transplant recipients. The nonmyeloablative bone marrow transplants came from related graft donors, with transient mixed chimerism. Libraries were prepared by immunoSEQ multiplex PCR; TCRdb keeps only in-frame clonotypes and omits some of them. This sample carries tens of thousands of clones, around 87% of them seen once, and the ten largest clones take 3.5% to 4.5%. Sequencing used CD4+ T cells from blood (PBMCs), obtained 6 months after the transplant. These TCRs come from a human patient who received a combined kidney and bone marrow transplant. Some T cells could come from the graft donor.

In its sample, this clone was seen once. The genes are TRBV18 and TRBJ2-2; a weak D match, TRBD1 (6 bases). Trimming took off 2 bases at V and 5 bases at J, with 21 bases between the two ends. Germline CDR1 and CDR2: KGHSH and LQKENI. The CDR3 sequence is 18 residues long. The CDR3 DNA reads as TGTGCCAGCTCACCAAGGACAGATCTGACGGGATTGACCGGGGAGCTGTTTTTT. Protein sequence: CASSPRTDLTGLTGELFF. Supplemented by reference TRBV18 and TRBJ2-2, the full variable domain reads NAGVMQNPRHLVRRRGQEARLRCSPMKGHSHVYWYRQLPEEGLKFMVYLQKENIIDESGMPKERFSAEFPKEGPSILRIQQVVRGDSAAYFCASSPRTDLTGLTGELFFGEGSRLTVL.

The chain recombines TRBV7-2 with TRBJ1-1, with D uncertain. V was shortened by 1 base and J by 0 bases, with 6 bases between the two germline ends. The CDR3 is made up of 14 amino acids. Germline CDR1 reads SGHTA; CDR2 reads FQGNSA. In DNA, the CDR3 is TGTGCCAGCAGCTTAGGTTTTATGAACACTGAAGCTTTCTTT. Translating it yields CASSLGFMNTEAFF.

The V and J genes are TRBV5-1 and TRBJ1-2; 9 bases match TRBD1. The CDR3 loop spans 13 amino acids. The germline V gene encodes CDR1 SGHRS and CDR2 YFSETQ. J lost 6 bases, V lost 4 bases, and 4 bases had no gene match. The CDR3 loop is CASSRQGGDGYTF. The CDR3 bases are TGCGCCAGCAGCCGACAGGGGGGGGATGGCTACACCTTC.

The V gene is TRBV19, the J gene TRBJ1-5, with a tentative D call TRBD1 (5 bases). Germline-derived CDR1 and CDR2 are LNHDA and SQIVND (reference sequence). Trimming stripped 3 bases from V and 9 bases from J, with 18 bases between. CDR3 size: 15 residues. This CDR3 reads CASSIRDRAGGPQHF. The CDR3 DNA follows: TGTGCCAGTAGTATCCGAGACCGGGCGGGGGGGCCCCAGCATTTT.

This clone was seen more than once but under ten times. This chain's CDR3 is CASSQPTGNEKLFF. In nucleotides, the CDR3 is TGTGCCAGCAGTCAACCGACAGGGAATGAAAAACTGTTTTTT. The V call is TRBV6-1, the J call TRBJ1-4, with 7 bases lining up with TRBD1. The trim removed 5 bases at V and 5 bases at J, leaving 5 bases unmatched. Germline values: CDR1 MNHNS, CDR2 SASEGT. The CDR3 consists of 14 residues.

Turning to this clone: Other nucleotide sequences in the sample specify the same CDR3. This sequence joins TRBV30 and TRBJ1-1; tentative D call: TRBD1 (6 bases). Germline V gene data show CDR1 as GTSNPN and CDR2 as SVGIG (reference sequence). This CDR3 has 13 amino acids. Trimming shortened V by 4 bases and J by 2 bases, and 11 bases separated the two germline ends. CDR3 loop: CAWTGHFNTEAFF. In nucleotides, the CDR3 is TGTGCCTGGACGGGACATTTCAACACTGAAGCTTTCTTT.

The chain recombines TRBV30 with TRBJ2-7, with a possible D match to TRBD2 (6 bases). V lost 3 bases and J 9 bases, leaving 15 bases between the germline ends. This CDR3 has 12 amino acids. Germline V gene sequence: CDR1 GTSNPN, CDR2 SVGIG (reference sequence). In nucleotides, the CDR3 is TGTGCCTGGAGCGCGGGGCCCTGGGGGCAGTACTTC. Its translation: CAWSAGPWGQYF.

The chain joins TRBV19 to TRBJ2-3; TRBD2 aligns across 8 bases. The CDR3 has 14 amino acids. Looked up from germline, CDR1 is LNHDA and CDR2 is SQIVND (reference sequence). Trimming at V came to 6 bases and at J to 4 bases, leaving 6 bases not matched to a gene. In DNA form, the CDR3 reads TGTGCCAGTAGGGAGCGGGAGTTTTCAGATACGCAGTATTTT. This sequence encodes CASREREFSDTQYF.

The V gene is TRBV5-1, the J gene TRBJ1-1; TRBD1 matches 9 bases. The CDR3 loop spans 14 amino acids. The trim removed 4 bases at V and 1 base at J, leaving 2 bases unmatched. Per the germline V gene, CDR1 is SGHRS and CDR2 is YFSETQ. DNA for the CDR3: TGCGCCAGCAGCCCGGACAGGGGGAACACTGAAGCTTTCTTT. Protein: CASSPDRGNTEAFF.

The rearrangement joins TRBV7-3 to TRBJ2-3, with 7 nucleotides matching TRBD2. CDR1 and CDR2 (germline): SGHTA, FQGTGA. V was pared by 5 bases and J by 0 bases, with 5 bases of the junction left unmatched. CDR3 length equals 15 residues. The CDR3 here is CASSPPGGSTDTQYF. The CDR3 bases are TGTGCCAGCAGCCCGCCGGGGGGAAGCACAGATACGCAGTATTTT.

The V gene is TRBV7-4, the J gene TRBJ1-5; 7 nucleotides line up with TRBD1. The junction had 11 bases not matched to a gene; V was cut back by 8 bases and J by 7 bases. In germline, CDR1 is SGHVT, CDR2 SQSDAQ. This CDR3 region has 14 residues. CDR3 coding DNA: TGTGCCAGCTTCCTAAACAGGGGTTACCAGCCCCAGCATTTT. As protein: CASFLNRGYQPQHF.

In this sample, this clone turned up a few times. V gene TRBV10-3 combines with J gene TRBJ2-7; TRBD1 might be the D (6 bases). This CDR3 region has 14 residues. Germline loops: CDR1 ENHRY, CDR2 SYGVKD. V lost 9 bases to trimming and J lost 0 bases, with 15 bases between them. CDR3 sequence reads: CAMGKGDISYEQYF. CDR3 coding DNA: TGTGCCATGGGGAAGGGGGACATCTCCTACGAGCAGTACTTC.

This clone was picked up one time. The chain recombines TRBV5-4 with TRBJ1-2; 7 nucleotides match TRBD1. Germline V CDR1 and CDR2: SGHNT, YYREEE (reference sequence). Trimming removed 4 bases from V and 9 bases from J; junction bases left unmatched: 12. The CDR3 is 14 amino acids. The CDR3 coding sequence is TGTGCCAGCAGCCCAGACAGGGCAATTTCGAGCTACACCTTC. Encoded protein: CASSPDRAISSYTF.

As DNA, the CDR3 is TGTGCCTGGACCCCCCCGGGATCCTACGAGCAGTACTTC. Protein sequence: CAWTPPGSYEQYF. The chain joins TRBV30 to TRBJ2-7, with D possibly matching TRBD2 (5 bases). This CDR3 region has 13 residues. V dropped 4 bases and J dropped 1 base, with 11 bases sitting between them. In germline, CDR1 is GTSNPN, CDR2 SVGIG (reference sequence).

The rearrangement joins TRBV4-1 to TRBJ1-3, with D possibly TRBD1 on 5 matching bases. Germline assignment: CDR1 MGHRA and CDR2 YSYEKL. The CDR3 sequence is 17 residues long. With 4 bases removed from V and 4 bases from J, the gap between germline ends came to 20 bases. Here the CDR3 reads CASSRRLPSGRGNTIYF. The CDR3 region has the DNA TGCGCCAGCAGCCGCCGCCTGCCTTCAGGGCGGGGAAACACCATATATTTT.

The V and J genes are TRBV5-4 and TRBJ1-2; possibly TRBD1 for D (5 bases). The CDR3 is 14 residues long. Trimming pared 1 base from V and 2 bases from J, leaving 9 bases between. Germline values: CDR1 SGHNT, CDR2 YYREEE (reference sequence). The CDR3 nucleotides read TGTGCCAGCAGCTTGACAGGTGGGAACTATGGCTACACCTTC. Encoded protein: CASSLTGGNYGYTF.

The chain has TRBV7-2 and TRBJ1-4, with TRBD1 matching 9 bases. Losses at the gene ends were 4 bases for V and 8 bases for J; bases not matched to a gene: 5. Germline V gene data show CDR1 as SGHTA and CDR2 as FQGNSA. The CDR3 consists of 14 residues. This CDR3 reads CASSWDREGEKLFF. CDR3 nucleotide sequence: TGTGCCAGCAGCTGGGACAGGGAGGGCGAAAAACTGTTTTTT.

The J gene is TRBJ1-2, the V gene TRBV6-6, with 7 bases that match TRBD1. Germline assignment: CDR1 MNHNY and CDR2 SVGAGI (reference sequence). This CDR3 spans 16 amino acids. J gave up 2 bases and V 4 bases, and 10 bases lay outside the gene matches. The CDR3 region is CASSFTGEQGNYGYTF. CDR3 DNA sequence: TGTGCCAGCAGTTTTACCGGAGAACAGGGGAACTATGGCTACACCTTC.